This entry lists 26 T cell receptor beta chains sequenced from one sample in a study of blood T cells in healthy people across ages. A second 7 to 11 cycle PCR used barcoded and J-beta primers. Using its own MiXCR run on the 5' RACE reads, TCRdb lists one record per CDR3 protein. The data contain about 680,000 distinct CDR3 sequences, approximately 50% of them singletons. Sequencing input: blood. These receptors were obtained from a woman aged 60-75 years in good health.

The chain combines TRBV4-3 with TRBJ2-2; D is ambiguous. The CDR3 totals 14 residues. V was clipped by 2 bases and J by 7 bases, with 11 bases between them. Germline lookup yields CDR1 LGHNA and CDR2 YSLEER. The CDR3 DNA reads TGCGCCAGCAGCCAACAATGGGGTTTCGGGGAGCTGTTTTTT. Amino acid sequence: CASSQQWGFGELFF.

This clonotype was found a few times. This chain uses TRBV4-2 with TRBJ2-7; D possibly corresponds to TRBD2 (5 bases). V lost 0 bases to trimming and J lost 3 bases, with 18 bases between them. Germline CDR1 is LGHNA and CDR2 is YNFKEQ. This CDR3 contains 17 residues. CDR3: CASSQDPVRSRVYEQYF. Here the CDR3 DNA reads TGTGCCAGCAGCCAAGACCCGGTAAGATCGAGGGTCTACGAGCAGTACTTC.

The chain carries TRBV28 and TRBJ2-5; D call uncertain. The V and J ends lost 5 bases and 2 bases respectively, with 18 bases between them. The V gene's germline CDR1 is MDHEN and CDR2 SYDVKM. This CDR3 has 16 residues. The CDR3 loop reads CASSPVRGEGQETQYF. The CDR3 DNA reads TGTGCCAGCAGTCCGGTGAGAGGAGAAGGACAAGAGACCCAGTACTTC.

This clonotype was counted between two and nine times. The chain is built from TRBV12-3 or TRBV12-4 and TRBJ1-2; D remains ambiguous. The V end was cut by 3 bases, the J end by 0 bases, with 17 bases between. CDR3 length: 17 amino acids. CDR3 amino acids: CASSLGVRAPTNYGYTF. CDR3 DNA: TGTGCCAGCAGTTTGGGAGTGAGGGCCCCAACTAACTATGGCTACACCTTC.

This chain joins TRBV7-2 and TRBJ2-3; 7 bases fit TRBD2. The CDR3 consists of 15 residues. J lost 2 bases, V lost 3 bases, and 5 bases had no gene match. From germline, CDR1 is SGHTA and CDR2 FQGNSA. CDR3 amino acids: CASSFVGLSTDTQYF. CDR3 in DNA: TGTGCCAGCAGCTTTGTGGGACTATCCACAGATACGCAGTATTTT.

This chain uses TRBV5-1 with TRBJ2-1; maybe TRBD2 (5 bases). This CDR3 is 14 amino acids long. Germline V CDR1 and CDR2: SGHRS, YFSETQ. The V gene lost 5 bases and the J gene lost 5 bases, with 14 bases spanning the gap. DNA of the CDR3: TGCGCCAGCAGAGGACGGGGAACCCACAATGAGCAGTTCTTC. Protein: CASRGRGTHNEQFF.

The V and J genes are TRBV20-1 and TRBJ2-7; the D gene is possibly TRBD1 (5 bases). This CDR3 contains 13 residues. Trimming shortened V by 1 base and J by 5 bases, and 12 bases separated the two germline ends. Germline lookup yields CDR1 DFQATT and CDR2 SNEGSKA (reference sequence). In DNA, the CDR3 is TGCAGTGCTAGAGCCCCAGGGAACGACGAGCAGTACTTC. The encoded protein is CSARAPGNDEQYF.

The V call is TRBV5-1, the J call TRBJ2-7; TRBD2 matches 8 bases. The CDR3 runs to 14 residues. V trimming: 5 bases; J trimming: 6 bases; junction bases outside the gene matches: 10. Germline CDR1 reads SGHRS; CDR2 reads YFSETQ. This CDR3 reads CASSQPGGPVEQYF. CDR3 nucleotide sequence: TGCGCCAGCAGTCAACCGGGAGGGCCCGTCGAGCAGTACTTC. Supplemented by reference TRBV5-1 and TRBJ2-7, the full variable domain reads KAGVTQTPRYLIKTRGQQVTLSCSPISGHRSVSWYQQTPGQGLQFLFEYFSETQRNKGNFPGRFSGRQFSNSRSEMNVSTLELGDSALYLCASSQPGGPVEQYFGPGTRLTVT.

J is TRBJ2-7 and V is TRBV10-3, with 12 bases identical to TRBD1. Germline V gene data show CDR1 as ENHRY and CDR2 as SYGVKD. V lost 4 bases to trimming and J lost 1 base; unmatched junction nucleotides: 2. This CDR3 is 15 amino acids long. Here the CDR3 DNA reads TGTGCCATCAGTGCGGGACAGGGGGCTTCCTACGAGCAGTACTTC. Protein sequence: CAISAGQGASYEQYF.

This clonotype has more than one count but fewer than ten. The V and J genes are TRBV29-1 and TRBJ2-3; tentative D call: TRBD1 (5 bases). V dropped 4 bases and J dropped 2 bases, with 13 bases sitting between them. The CDR3 covers 14 residues. Germline loops: CDR1 SQVTM, CDR2 ANQGSEA. CDR3 DNA sequence: TGCAGCGTTGCTTTAGACAGACCCACAGATACGCAGTATTTT. Encoded protein: CSVALDRPTDTQYF.

The CDR3 region is CASRLGGRNTQYF. The CDR3 region has the DNA TGTGCCAGCAGGTTAGGGGGACGCAATACGCAGTATTTT. The rearrangement uses TRBV28 and TRBJ2-3, with D tentatively TRBD1 (6 bases). CDR1 and CDR2 (germline): MDHEN, SYDVKM. Trimming pared 6 bases from V and 7 bases from J, leaving 14 bases between. The length of the CDR3 is 13 residues. Together with reference TRBV28 and TRBJ2-3, the CDR3 gives the full variable domain: DVKVTQSSRYLVKRTGEKVFLECVQDMDHENMFWYRQDPGLGLRLIYFSYDVKMKEKGDIPEGYSVSREKKERFSLILESASTNQTSMYLCASRLGGRNTQYFGPGTRLTVL.

This clonotype has only a few counts. The rearrangement uses TRBV29-1 and TRBJ1-1; TRBD1 matches at 7 bases. In germline, CDR1 is SQVTM, CDR2 ANQGSEA. V was pared by 7 bases and J by 2 bases, with 13 bases of the junction left unmatched. The CDR3 totals 15 residues. CDR3 in DNA: TGCAGCGGTCATAAGAGCAACAGGGGCAACACTGAAGCTTTCTTT. It codes for CSGHKSNRGNTEAFF.

In its sample, this clonotype was seen a few times. V usage is TRBV20-1 and J usage is TRBJ1-6, with D perhaps matching TRBD1 (5 bases). Germline lookup yields CDR1 DFQATT and CDR2 SNEGSKA (reference sequence). This CDR3 comprises 15 residues. V lost 5 bases, J lost 6 bases, and 17 bases lay in between. The CDR3 region is CSAPGTGGFNSPLHF. DNA of the CDR3: TGCAGTGCTCCTGGGACGGGCGGCTTTAATTCACCCCTCCACTTT.

The rearrangement links TRBV29-1 to TRBJ2-3; the D gene is possibly TRBD2 (5 bases). The V gene's germline CDR1 is SQVTM and CDR2 ANQGSEA. V was shortened by 5 bases and J by 3 bases, with 18 bases between the two germline ends. This CDR3 has 15 residues. In DNA form, the CDR3 reads TGCAGCGTTCCCGGACGGAGGTGGGTTACAGATACGCAGTATTTT. Amino acids: CSVPGRRWVTDTQYF.

This clonotype has just a few counts. This chain uses TRBV12-3 or TRBV12-4 with TRBJ2-1; 11 bases agree with TRBD2. With 2 bases clipped from V and 0 bases from J, the junction kept 3 bases outside the gene matches. The CDR3 contains 17 residues. DNA of the CDR3: TGTGCCAGCAGTTTACACCTAGCGGGAGGCTCCTACAATGAGCAGTTCTTC. It yields the protein CASSLHLAGGSYNEQFF.

The rearrangement links TRBV4-3 to TRBJ1-6; D is possibly TRBD1 (5 bases). This CDR3 has 19 residues. The germline CDR1 and CDR2 sequences are LGHNA and YSLEER. The V end lost 3 bases, the J end lost 0 bases, and 18 bases lay between the germline ends. The CDR3 protein is CASSQEIQGPSSYNSPLHF. For the CDR3, the DNA is TGCGCCAGCAGCCAGGAAATTCAGGGACCGAGCTCCTATAATTCACCCCTCCACTTT.

J is TRBJ1-6 and V is TRBV27; tentatively, D is TRBD1 (6 bases). The V end lost 2 bases, the J end lost 0 bases, and 14 bases lay between the germline ends. This CDR3 is 18 amino acids long. CDR1 is MNHEY, CDR2 SMNVEV, per germline (reference sequence). The CDR3 reads CASSLRGPDSSYNSPLHF. The CDR3, as DNA: TGTGCCAGCAGTTTACGGGGGCCCGATAGCTCCTATAATTCACCCCTCCACTTT.

The genes are TRBV20-1 and TRBJ2-3; maybe TRBD2 (5 bases). The V end lost 4 bases, the J end lost 0 bases, and 11 bases lay between the germline ends. The V gene's germline CDR1 is DFQATT and CDR2 SNEGSKA (reference sequence). The CDR3 consists of 14 residues. The CDR3 nucleotides read TGCAGTGCTAAAAAGCCGGGGAGCACAGATACGCAGTATTTT. Translation: CSAKKPGSTDTQYF.

The genes are TRBV27 and TRBJ2-7; 8 bases fit TRBD1. The germline gives CDR1 MNHEY, CDR2 SMNVEV (reference sequence). Trimming cost V 3 bases and J 9 bases; bases outside gene matches: 16. There are 16 residues in the CDR3. The CDR3 DNA reads as TGTGCCAGCAGTTTGCTTACACAGGGGGTGCCTACGAGGCAGTACTTC. Amino acid sequence: CASSLLTQGVPTRQYF.

The genes are TRBV6-1 and TRBJ2-3; D is possibly TRBD2 (5 bases). The CDR3 consists of 14 residues. Trimming removed 3 bases at V and 4 bases at J, with 11 bases between. The germline gives CDR1 MNHNS, CDR2 SASEGT. The CDR3 sequence is CASSESEGADTQYF. CDR3 nucleotides: TGTGCCAGCAGTGAGTCCGAGGGAGCAGATACGCAGTATTTT.

This chain joins TRBV20-1 and TRBJ2-1; the D gene is possibly TRBD1 (6 bases). The CDR3 totals 14 residues. V was shortened by 3 bases and J by 8 bases, with 17 bases between the two germline ends. Germline CDR1 DFQATT, CDR2 SNEGSKA (reference sequence). CDR3 in DNA: TGCAGTGCTAGTAGGGACAACCATTTCTATGAGCAGTTCTTC. It is translated as CSASRDNHFYEQFF.

The J gene is TRBJ2-5, the V gene TRBV3-1, with 12 nucleotides matching TRBD2. This CDR3 has 15 amino acids. V shed 8 bases and J 5 bases; nucleotides not matched to a gene: 9. Germline-derived CDR1 and CDR2 are LGHDT and YNNKEL (reference sequence). The CDR3 reads CASETSGRRWETQYF. The CDR3 DNA reads TGTGCCAGCGAGACTAGCGGGAGAAGGTGGGAGACCCAGTACTTC.

This clonotype was observed a handful of times. The chain couples TRBV5-1 to TRBJ2-1; a possible D gene is TRBD2 (6 bases). Trimming stripped 3 bases from V and 6 bases from J, with 10 bases between. Germline V lookup: CDR1 SGHRS, CDR2 YFSETQ. There are 13 residues in the CDR3. The CDR3 bases are TGCGCCAGCAGCTCGACTAGATCCAATGAGCAGTTCTTC. This gives the protein CASSSTRSNEQFF.

The CDR3 DNA reads TGTGCCAGCAGCGAGGGGACACGTAACTATGGCTACACCTTC. It codes for CASSEGTRNYGYTF. The chain employs TRBV9 and TRBJ1-2; a weak D match, TRBD1 (6 bases). The germline gives CDR1 SGDLS, CDR2 YYNGEE. This CDR3 spans 14 amino acids. V was clipped by 3 bases and J by 1 base, with 10 bases between them.

Only a few counts were recorded for this clonotype. The J gene is TRBJ2-1, the V gene TRBV28; TRBD2 matches 7 bases. The CDR3 consists of 15 residues. V lost 4 bases, J lost 0 bases, and 3 bases stayed unmatched. Germline assignment: CDR1 MDHEN and CDR2 SYDVKM. For the CDR3, the DNA is TGTGCCAGCAGTTGGGAGGGGAGCTCCTACAATGAGCAGTTCTTC. It codes for CASSWEGSSYNEQFF.

Many counts were recorded for this clonotype. Mismatch with germline at one junction end may stem from a read error. This chain links TRBV7-2 with TRBJ2-3; D possibly corresponds to TRBD2 (5 bases). The CDR3 is 12 amino acids. Germline V lookup: CDR1 SGHTA, CDR2 FQGNSA. CDR3 DNA sequence: TGCGCCAGCAGCTTACTAGGTGATACGCAGTATTTT. Its translation: CASSLLGDTQYF.